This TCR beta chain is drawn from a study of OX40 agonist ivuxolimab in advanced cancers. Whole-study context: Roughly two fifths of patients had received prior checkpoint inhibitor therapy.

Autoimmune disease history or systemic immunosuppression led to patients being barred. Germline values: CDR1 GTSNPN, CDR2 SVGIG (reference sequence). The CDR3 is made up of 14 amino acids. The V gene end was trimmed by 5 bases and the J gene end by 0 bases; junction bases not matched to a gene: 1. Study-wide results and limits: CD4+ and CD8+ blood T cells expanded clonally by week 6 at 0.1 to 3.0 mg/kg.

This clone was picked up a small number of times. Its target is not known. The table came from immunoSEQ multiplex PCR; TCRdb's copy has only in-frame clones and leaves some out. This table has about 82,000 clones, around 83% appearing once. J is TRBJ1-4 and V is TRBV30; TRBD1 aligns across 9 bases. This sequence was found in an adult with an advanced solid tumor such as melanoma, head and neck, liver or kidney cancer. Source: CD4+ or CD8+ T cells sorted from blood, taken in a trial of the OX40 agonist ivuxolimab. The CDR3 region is CAWGQGTTNEKLFF. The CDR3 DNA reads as TGTGCCTGGGGACAGGGGACAACTAATGAAAAACTGTTTTTT.